This entry is about one T cell receptor (beta chain). Antigen unknown. The sample is drawn from a study of vaccination and CD4 T cells after COVID-19. Study background: The convalescent group had six males, four females, seven Caucasians, two Asians, one multiracial. At a median about 78 days (range 14 to 241) after dose two, post-vaccine samples were obtained. Once diagnosed, patients had post-COVID samples drawn a median approximately 100 days later (range 35 to 161).

Study-wide results and limits: Clonotypes reactive to SARS-CoV-2 had a median that went up from about 22 to 38, but not significantly.

Time point denoted: late sampling 161 to 241 days after vaccination in three convalescent patients. CDR1 and CDR2 (germline): SNHLY, FYNNEI. V gave up 6 bases and J gave up 5 bases; unmatched junction bases: 3. This CDR3 is 12 amino acids long. TCRdb used MiXCR to reprocess the PCR reads, holding one entry per CDR3 protein. The sample lists 26,000 or so distinct CDR3 sequences, 45% to 60% seen once, with roughly 5.5% in the top ten. The chain combines TRBV2 with TRBJ1-2; 7 positions agree with TRBD1. This clonotype was obtained from a human donor who had recovered from COVID-19. This material consisted of CD4+ T cells from blood, taken about 7 months after SARS-CoV-2 vaccination. CDR3 DNA: TGTGCCAGCAGGGGCAGGGGGTATGGCTACACCTTC. Its translation is CASRGRGYGYTF. The full variable domain, in which reference TRBV2 and TRBJ1-2 provide the parts outside the CDR3, is EPEVTQTPSHQVTQMGQEVILRCVPISNHLYFYWYRQILGQKVEFLVSFYNNEISEKSEIFDDQFSVERPDGSNFTLKIRSTKLEDSAMYFCASRGRGYGYTFGSGTRLTVV.